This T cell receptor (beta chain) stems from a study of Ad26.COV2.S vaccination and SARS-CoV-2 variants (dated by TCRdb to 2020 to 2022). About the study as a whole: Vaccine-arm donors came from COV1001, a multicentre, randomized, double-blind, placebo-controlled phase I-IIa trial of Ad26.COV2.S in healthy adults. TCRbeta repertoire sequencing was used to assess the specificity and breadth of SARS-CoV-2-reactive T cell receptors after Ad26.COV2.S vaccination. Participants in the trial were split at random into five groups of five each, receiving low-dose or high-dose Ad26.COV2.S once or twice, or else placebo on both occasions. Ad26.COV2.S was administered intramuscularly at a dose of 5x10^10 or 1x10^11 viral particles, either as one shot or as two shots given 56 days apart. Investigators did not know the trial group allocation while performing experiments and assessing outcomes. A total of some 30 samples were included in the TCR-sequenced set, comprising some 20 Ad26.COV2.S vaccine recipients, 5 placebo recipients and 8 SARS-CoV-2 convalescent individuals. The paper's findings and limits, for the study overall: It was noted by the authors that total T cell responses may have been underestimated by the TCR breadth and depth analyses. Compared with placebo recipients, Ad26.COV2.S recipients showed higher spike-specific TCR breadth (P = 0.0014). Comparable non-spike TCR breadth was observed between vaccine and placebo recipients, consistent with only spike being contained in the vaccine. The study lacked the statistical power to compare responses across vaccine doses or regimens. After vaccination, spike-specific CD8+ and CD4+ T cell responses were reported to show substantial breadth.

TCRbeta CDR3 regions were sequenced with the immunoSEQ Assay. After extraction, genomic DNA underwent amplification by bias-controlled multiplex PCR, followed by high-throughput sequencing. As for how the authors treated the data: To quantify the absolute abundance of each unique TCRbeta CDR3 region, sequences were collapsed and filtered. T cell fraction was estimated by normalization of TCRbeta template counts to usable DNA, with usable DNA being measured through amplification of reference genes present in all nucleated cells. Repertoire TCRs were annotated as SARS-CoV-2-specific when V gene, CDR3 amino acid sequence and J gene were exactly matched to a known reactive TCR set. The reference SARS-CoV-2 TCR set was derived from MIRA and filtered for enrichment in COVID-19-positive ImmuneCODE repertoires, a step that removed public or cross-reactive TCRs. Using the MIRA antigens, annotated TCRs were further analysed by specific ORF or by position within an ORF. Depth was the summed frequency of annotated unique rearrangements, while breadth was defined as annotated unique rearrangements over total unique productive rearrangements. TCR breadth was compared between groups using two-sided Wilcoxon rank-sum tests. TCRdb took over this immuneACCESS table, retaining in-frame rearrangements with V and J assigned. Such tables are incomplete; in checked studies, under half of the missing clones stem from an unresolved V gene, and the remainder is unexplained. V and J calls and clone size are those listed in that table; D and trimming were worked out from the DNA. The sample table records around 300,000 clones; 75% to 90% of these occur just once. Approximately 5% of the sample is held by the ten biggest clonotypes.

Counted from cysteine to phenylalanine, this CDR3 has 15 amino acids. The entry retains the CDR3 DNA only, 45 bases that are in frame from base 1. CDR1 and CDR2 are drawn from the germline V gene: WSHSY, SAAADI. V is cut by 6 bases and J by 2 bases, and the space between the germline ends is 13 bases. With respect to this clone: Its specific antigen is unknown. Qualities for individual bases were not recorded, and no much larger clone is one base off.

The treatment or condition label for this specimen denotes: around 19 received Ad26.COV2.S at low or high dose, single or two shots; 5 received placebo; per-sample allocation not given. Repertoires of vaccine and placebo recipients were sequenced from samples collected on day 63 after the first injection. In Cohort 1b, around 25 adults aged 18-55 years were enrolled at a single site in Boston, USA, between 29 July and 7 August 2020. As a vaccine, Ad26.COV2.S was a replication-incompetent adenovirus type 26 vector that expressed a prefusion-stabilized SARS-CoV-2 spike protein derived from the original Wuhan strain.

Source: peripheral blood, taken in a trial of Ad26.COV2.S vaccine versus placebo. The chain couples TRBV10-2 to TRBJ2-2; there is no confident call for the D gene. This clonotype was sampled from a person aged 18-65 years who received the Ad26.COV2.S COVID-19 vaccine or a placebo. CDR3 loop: CASRRASSNTGELFF. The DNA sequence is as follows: TGCGCCAGCAGAAGGGCCAGCTCTAACACCGGGGAGCTGTTTTTT.